The 16 T cell receptor beta chains below were found in one sample sequenced in a study of cytomegalovirus exposure and HLA in healthy donors. Method: immunoSEQ multiplex PCR; TCRdb's copy keeps in-frame clones and lacks some. Among some 76,000 clones listed, 94% were seen once. The sample taken for sequencing was PBMCs. These receptors were taken from a woman under 30 in good health and CMV-seronegative.

CDR3 sequence: CASSLAGPGDGYTF. The CDR3, as DNA: TGTGCCAGCAGCTTGGCCGGCCCAGGGGATGGCTACACCTTC. V gene TRBV5-6 combines with J gene TRBJ1-2, with TRBD1 as a possible D gene (6 bases). Per the germline V gene, CDR1 is SGHDT and CDR2 is YYEEEE. This CDR3 has 14 residues. Trimming shortened V by 0 bases and J by 6 bases, and 12 bases separated the two germline ends.

The chain recombines TRBV6-5 with TRBJ2-7; a weak D match, TRBD2 (6 bases). There are 15 residues in the CDR3. Trimming left V 6 bases short and J 4 bases short, with 19 bases between. Germline CDR1 and CDR2: MNHEY and SVGAGI. The CDR3 loop reads CASSPFLGTGYEQYF. DNA for the CDR3: TGTGCCAGCAGCCCCTTTTTGGGGACTGGGTACGAGCAGTACTTC.

This clone has a single count. V and J are TRBV9 and TRBJ2-5; 11 nucleotides align to TRBD2. CDR3 length: 16 residues. Looked up from germline, CDR1 is SGDLS and CDR2 is YYNGEE. With 3 bases clipped from V and 5 bases from J, the junction kept 9 bases outside the gene matches. The CDR3 coding sequence is TGTGCCAGCAGCGGACATAGCGGGAGGGCCTCGGAGACCCAGTACTTC. Translating gives CASSGHSGRASETQYF.

The DNA for the CDR3 is TGTGCCAGCAGCTTGACGCCGGACAGCGGAAAATATGGCTACACCTTC. It encodes CASSLTPDSGKYGYTF. J is TRBJ1-2 and V is TRBV7-6; D perhaps matches TRBD1 (6 bases). The germline CDR1 and CDR2 sequences are SGHVS and FNYEAQ. CDR3 length: 16 amino acids. V was trimmed by 3 bases and J by 5 bases, leaving 19 bases between them.

The chain employs TRBV18 and TRBJ2-3; maybe TRBD1 (6 bases). The CDR3 runs 13 residues. The germline V and J ends were trimmed by 4 bases and 2 bases, with 7 bases remaining between them. Germline V lookup: CDR1 KGHSH, CDR2 LQKENI. The CDR3 DNA reads as TGTGCCAGCTCACGGGACACCACAGATACGCAGTATTTT. It yields the protein CASSRDTTDTQYF.

This chain uses TRBV13 with TRBJ2-5; 12 nucleotides align to TRBD2. Per germline, CDR1 PRHDT and CDR2 FYEKMQ (reference sequence). The CDR3 spans 16 residues. V trimming: 2 bases; J trimming: 5 bases; junction bases outside the gene matches: 6. The CDR3 is CASSLRLAGGPETQYF. CDR3 nucleotides: TGTGCCAGCAGCTTAAGGCTAGCGGGGGGGCCGGAGACCCAGTACTTC.

V and J are TRBV9 and TRBJ1-4; D is ambiguous. The germline V gene encodes CDR1 SGDLS and CDR2 YYNGEE. The CDR3 is 15 amino acids. The ends were cut back, 1 base at V and 2 bases at J, with 9 bases in the middle. CDR3 amino acids: CASSVSGTTNEKLFF. Written as DNA, the CDR3 is TGTGCCAGCAGCGTATCAGGAACGACTAATGAAAAACTGTTTTTT.

The V gene is TRBV19, the J gene TRBJ2-1, with 7 bases aligning to TRBD2. CDR1 is LNHDA, CDR2 SQIVND, per germline (reference sequence). V lost 5 bases, J lost 10 bases, and 2 bases stayed unmatched. The CDR3 sequence is 11 residues long. The chain's CDR3 is CASSLGGEQFF. The CDR3 DNA is TGTGCCAGTAGTCTGGGGGGGGAGCAGTTCTTC.

This clone has only a few counts. The chain combines TRBV6-4 with TRBJ2-1; D may be TRBD1 (6 bases). The CDR3 contains 13 residues. Per germline, CDR1 MRHNA and CDR2 SNTAGT. Trimming removed 0 bases from V and 6 bases from J, with 6 bases in between. As DNA, the CDR3 is TGTGCCAGCAGTGACTCGGACAGCAATGAGCAGTTCTTC. It encodes CASSDSDSNEQFF.

This sequence joins TRBV6-1 and TRBJ2-1; the match to TRBD1 covers 8 bases. CDR1 is MNHNS and CDR2 is SASEGT in the germline V gene. The CDR3 sequence is 13 residues long. Trimming cost V 1 base and J 12 bases; bases outside gene matches: 5. CDR3 region: CASSEVTGERQFF. The CDR3 DNA sequence: TGTGCCAGCAGTGAAGTGACAGGGGAACGGCAGTTCTTC.

The chain uses TRBV27 and TRBJ2-1; 10 positions match TRBD1. The CDR3 sequence is 17 residues long. V gave up 5 bases and J gave up 5 bases; unmatched junction bases: 12. Germline V gene data show CDR1 as MNHEY and CDR2 as SMNVEV (reference sequence). The CDR3 DNA reads TGTGCCAGCAGTCCCCTTCGGGACAGGGGAGTGGACAATGAGCAGTTCTTC. It translates to CASSPLRDRGVDNEQFF.

This rearrangement joins TRBV18 to TRBJ1-2; TRBD1 agrees at 7 bases. V gave up 4 bases and J gave up 3 bases; unmatched junction bases: 5. Germline V gene sequence: CDR1 KGHSH, CDR2 LQKENI. The CDR3 contains 14 residues. The CDR3 region is CASSLQGNDYGYTF. CDR3 bases: TGTGCCAGCTCACTACAGGGGAATGACTATGGCTACACCTTC.

This clone was observed a single time. The chain is built from TRBV27 and TRBJ2-7; D possibly corresponds to TRBD1 (5 bases). This CDR3 is 14 amino acids long. V lost 2 bases and J 4 bases, leaving 12 bases between the germline ends. Germline V CDR1 and CDR2: MNHEY, SMNVEV (reference sequence). The CDR3 DNA is TGTGCCAGCAGTTTAAGGGGAAATTCTTACGAGCAGTACTTC. The encoded protein is CASSLRGNSYEQYF.

The chain employs TRBV15 and TRBJ2-7, with 9 bases that match TRBD1. Germline V gene data show CDR1 as LNHNV and CDR2 as YYDKDF (reference sequence). V dropped 3 bases and J dropped 4; count of bases not matched to a gene: 7. This CDR3 spans 15 amino acids. DNA for the CDR3: TGTGCCACCAGCAGTACCGGGACAGGGATTTACGAGCAGTACTTC. Its translation is CATSSTGTGIYEQYF.

The chain employs TRBV2 and TRBJ2-3; TRBD2 matches 8 bases. V gave up 7 bases and J gave up 1 base; unmatched junction bases: 7. This CDR3 region has 15 residues. Germline-derived CDR1 and CDR2 are SNHLY and FYNNEI. CDR3 DNA: TGTGCCAGCAAAGTAGCGGGGAGGGGCACAGATACGCAGTATTTT. Protein sequence: CASKVAGRGTDTQYF.

This chain joins TRBV27 and TRBJ1-6; D uncertain. The CDR3 runs to 17 residues. Germline assignment: CDR1 MNHEY and CDR2 SMNVEV (reference sequence). V lost 5 bases to trimming and J lost 3 bases, with 17 bases between them. CDR3 amino acids: CASSPLGGDGYNSPLHF. Here the CDR3 DNA reads TGTGCCAGCAGTCCCTTGGGCGGGGATGGCTATAATTCACCCCTCCACTTT.